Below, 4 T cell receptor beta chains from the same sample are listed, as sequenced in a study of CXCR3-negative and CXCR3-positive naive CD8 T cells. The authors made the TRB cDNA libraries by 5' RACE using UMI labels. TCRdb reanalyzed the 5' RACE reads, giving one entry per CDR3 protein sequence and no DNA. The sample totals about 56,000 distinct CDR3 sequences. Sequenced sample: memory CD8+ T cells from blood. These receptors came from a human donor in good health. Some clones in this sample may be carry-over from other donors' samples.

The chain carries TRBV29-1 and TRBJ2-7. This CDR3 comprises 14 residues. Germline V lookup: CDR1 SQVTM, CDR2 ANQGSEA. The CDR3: CSVNQGDSSYEQYF.

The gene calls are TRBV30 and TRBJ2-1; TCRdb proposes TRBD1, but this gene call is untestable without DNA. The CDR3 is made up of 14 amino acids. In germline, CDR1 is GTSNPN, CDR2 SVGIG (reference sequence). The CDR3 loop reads CAWSAGRGDNEQFF.

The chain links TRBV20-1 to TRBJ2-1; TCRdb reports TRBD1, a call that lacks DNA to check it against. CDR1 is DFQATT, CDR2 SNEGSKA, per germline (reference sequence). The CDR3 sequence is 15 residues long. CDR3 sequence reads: CSARDGGEPPNEQFF.

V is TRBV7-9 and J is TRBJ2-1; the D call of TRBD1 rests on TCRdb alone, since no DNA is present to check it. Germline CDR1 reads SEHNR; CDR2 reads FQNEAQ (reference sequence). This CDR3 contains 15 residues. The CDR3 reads CASAMGDRLDNEQFF.